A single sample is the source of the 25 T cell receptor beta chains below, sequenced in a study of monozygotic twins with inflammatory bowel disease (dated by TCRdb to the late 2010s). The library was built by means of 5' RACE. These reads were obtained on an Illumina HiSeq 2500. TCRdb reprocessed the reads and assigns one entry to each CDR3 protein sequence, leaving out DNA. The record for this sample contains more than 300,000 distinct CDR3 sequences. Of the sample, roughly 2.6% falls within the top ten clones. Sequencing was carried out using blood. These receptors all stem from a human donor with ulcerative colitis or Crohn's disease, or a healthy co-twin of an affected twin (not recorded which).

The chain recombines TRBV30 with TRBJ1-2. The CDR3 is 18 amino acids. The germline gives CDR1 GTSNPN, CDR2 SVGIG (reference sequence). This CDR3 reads CAWSVARVHLAYGYGYTF.

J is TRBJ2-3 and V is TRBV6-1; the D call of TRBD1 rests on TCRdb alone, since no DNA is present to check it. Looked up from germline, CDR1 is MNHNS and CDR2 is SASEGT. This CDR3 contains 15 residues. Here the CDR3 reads CASFRGQVGADTQYF.

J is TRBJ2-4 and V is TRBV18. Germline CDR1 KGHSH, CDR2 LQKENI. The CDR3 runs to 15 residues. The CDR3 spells CASSPASLAKNIQYF. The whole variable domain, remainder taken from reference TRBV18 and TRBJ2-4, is NAGVMQNPRHLVRRRGQEARLRCSPMKGHSHVYWYRQLPEEGLKFMVYLQKENIIDESGMPKERFSAEFPKEGPSILRIQQVVRGDSAAYFCASSPASLAKNIQYFGAGTRLSVL.

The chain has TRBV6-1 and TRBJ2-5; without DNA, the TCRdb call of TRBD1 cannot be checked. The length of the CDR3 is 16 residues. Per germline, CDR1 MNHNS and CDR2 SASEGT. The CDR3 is CASSPIRQGYGETQYF.

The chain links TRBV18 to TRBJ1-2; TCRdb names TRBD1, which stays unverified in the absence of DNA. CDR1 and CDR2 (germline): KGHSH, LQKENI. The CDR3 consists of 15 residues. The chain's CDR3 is CASSPSATGDSGYTF.

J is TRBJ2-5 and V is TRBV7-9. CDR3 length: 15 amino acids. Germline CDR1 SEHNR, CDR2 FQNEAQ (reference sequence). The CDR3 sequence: CASSLLTLRGETQYF.

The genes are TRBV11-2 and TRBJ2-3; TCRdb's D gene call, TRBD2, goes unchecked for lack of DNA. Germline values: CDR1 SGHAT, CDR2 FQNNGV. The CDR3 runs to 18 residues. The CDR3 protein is CASSPTSQTSGFTDTQYF.

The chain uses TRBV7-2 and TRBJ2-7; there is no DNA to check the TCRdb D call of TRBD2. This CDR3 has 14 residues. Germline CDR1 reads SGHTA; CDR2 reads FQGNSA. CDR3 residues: CASSLWGGNGEQYF.

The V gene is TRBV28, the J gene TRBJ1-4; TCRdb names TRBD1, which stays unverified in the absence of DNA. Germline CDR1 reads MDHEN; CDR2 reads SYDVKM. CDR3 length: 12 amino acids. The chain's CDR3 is CASSIQGEKLFF. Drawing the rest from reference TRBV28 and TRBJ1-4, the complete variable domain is DVKVTQSSRYLVKRTGEKVFLECVQDMDHENMFWYRQDPGLGLRLIYFSYDVKMKEKGDIPEGYSVSREKKERFSLILESASTNQTSMYLCASSIQGEKLFFGSGTQLSVL.

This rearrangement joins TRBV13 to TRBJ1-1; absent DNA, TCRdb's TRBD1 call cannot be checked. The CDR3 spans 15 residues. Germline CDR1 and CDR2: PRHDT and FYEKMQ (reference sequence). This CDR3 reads CASSFVGQGNTEAFF.

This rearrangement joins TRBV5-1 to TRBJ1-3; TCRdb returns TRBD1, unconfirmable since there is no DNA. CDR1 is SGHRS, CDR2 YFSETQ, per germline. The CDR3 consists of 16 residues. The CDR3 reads CASSGGDRPSGNTIYF.

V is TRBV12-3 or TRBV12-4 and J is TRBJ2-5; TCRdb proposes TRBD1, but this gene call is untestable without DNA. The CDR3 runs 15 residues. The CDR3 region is CASSFGPGAGETQYF.

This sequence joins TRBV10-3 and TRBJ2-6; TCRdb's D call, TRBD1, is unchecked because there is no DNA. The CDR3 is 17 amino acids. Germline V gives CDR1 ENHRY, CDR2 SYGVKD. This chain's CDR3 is CAISESVGTAGANVLTF.

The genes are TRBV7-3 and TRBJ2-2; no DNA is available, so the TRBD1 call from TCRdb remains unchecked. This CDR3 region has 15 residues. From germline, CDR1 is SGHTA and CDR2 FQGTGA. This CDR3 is CASSPGQGSTGELFF.

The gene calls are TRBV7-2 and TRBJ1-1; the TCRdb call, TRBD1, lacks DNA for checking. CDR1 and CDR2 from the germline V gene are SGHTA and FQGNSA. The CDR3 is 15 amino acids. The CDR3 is CASSLVRQGGTEAFF.

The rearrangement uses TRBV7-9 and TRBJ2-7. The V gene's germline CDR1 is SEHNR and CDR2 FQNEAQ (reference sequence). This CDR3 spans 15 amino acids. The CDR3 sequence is CASSLDTGSSYEQYF.

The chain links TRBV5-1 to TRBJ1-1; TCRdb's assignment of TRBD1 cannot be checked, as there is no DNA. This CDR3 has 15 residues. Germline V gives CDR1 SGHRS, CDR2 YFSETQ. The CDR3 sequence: CASSLTGGPNTEAFF.

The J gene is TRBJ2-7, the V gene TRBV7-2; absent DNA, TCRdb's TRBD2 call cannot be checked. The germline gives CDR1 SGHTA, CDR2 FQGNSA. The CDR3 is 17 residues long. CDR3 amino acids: CASSLQPGGGAFYEQYF. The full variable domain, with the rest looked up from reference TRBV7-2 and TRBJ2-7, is GAGVSQSPSNKVTEKGKDVELRCDPISGHTALYWYRQSLGQGLEFLIYFQGNSAPDKSGLPSDRFSAERTGGSVSTLTIQRTQQEDSAVYLCASSLQPGGGAFYEQYFGPGTRLTVT.

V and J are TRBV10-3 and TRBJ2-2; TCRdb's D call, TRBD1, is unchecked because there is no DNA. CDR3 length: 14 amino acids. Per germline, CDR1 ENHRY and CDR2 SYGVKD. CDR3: CAISPGTNTGELFF.

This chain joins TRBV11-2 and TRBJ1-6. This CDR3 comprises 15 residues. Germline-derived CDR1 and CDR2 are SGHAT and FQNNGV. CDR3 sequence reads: CASSLVRTYNSPLHF. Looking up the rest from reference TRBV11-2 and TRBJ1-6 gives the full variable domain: EAGVAQSPRYKIIEKRQSVAFWCNPISGHATLYWYQQILGQGPKLLIQFQNNGVVDDSQLPKDRFSAERLKGVDSTLKIQPAKLEDSAVYLCASSLVRTYNSPLHFGNGTRLTVT.

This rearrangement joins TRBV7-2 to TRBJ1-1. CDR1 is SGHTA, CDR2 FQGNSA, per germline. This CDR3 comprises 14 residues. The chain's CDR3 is CASSLPAANTEAFF. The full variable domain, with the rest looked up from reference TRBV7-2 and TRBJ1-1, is GAGVSQSPSNKVTEKGKDVELRCDPISGHTALYWYRQSLGQGLEFLIYFQGNSAPDKSGLPSDRFSAERTGGSVSTLTIQRTQQEDSAVYLCASSLPAANTEAFFGQGTRLTVV.

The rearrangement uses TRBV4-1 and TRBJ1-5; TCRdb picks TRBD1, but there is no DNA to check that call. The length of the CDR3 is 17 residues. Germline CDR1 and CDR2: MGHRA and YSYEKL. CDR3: CASSQVHSPDSNQPQHF.

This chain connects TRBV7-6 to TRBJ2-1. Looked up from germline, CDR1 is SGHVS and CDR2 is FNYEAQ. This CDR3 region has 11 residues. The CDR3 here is CASSLGDEQFF.

CDR3 amino acids: CASSLRGTRGYEQFF. This chain joins TRBV28 and TRBJ2-1; without DNA, the TCRdb call of TRBD1 cannot be checked. Per the germline V gene, CDR1 is MDHEN and CDR2 is SYDVKM. CDR3 length: 15 amino acids.

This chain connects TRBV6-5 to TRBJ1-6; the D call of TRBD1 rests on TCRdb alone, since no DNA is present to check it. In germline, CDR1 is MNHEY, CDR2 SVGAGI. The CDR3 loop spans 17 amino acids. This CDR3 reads CASSYTLQGHGNSPLHF.